This T cell receptor beta chain is drawn from a study of blood T cell repertoires in COVID-19. Germline CDR1 and CDR2: MDHEN and SYDVKM. Trimming pared 5 bases from V and 1 base from J, leaving 8 bases between. The CDR3 consists of 13 residues. The assay was immunoSEQ multiplex PCR, and TCRdb's table has in-frame clones only and misses some. The sample records approximately 260,000 clones, about nine tenths being singletons. This chain joins TRBV28 and TRBJ1-2; D not certain. Sequencing input: PBMCs or T cells enriched from blood (not recorded which). The receptor was isolated from a woman between 40 and 50 years old with acute COVID-19. The CDR3 sequence: CASSPQNNYGYTF. As DNA, the CDR3 is TGTGCCAGCAGTCCCCAAAATAACTATGGCTACACCTTC.